Shown below are 26 T cell receptor beta chains from a single sample sequenced in a study of T cells expressing NK-cell markers. TCRdb re-called the 5' RACE reads and catalogs CDR3 proteins one per entry, DNA excluded. This sample contains fewer than 550,000 distinct CDR3 sequences. Sequencing was carried out using blood T cells: a sorted CD56 or NKG2C T cell subset, CD4+ or CD8+ T cells, or bulk PBMC T cells (not recorded which). Source of these receptors: a woman aged 50 to 60 in good health.

The CDR3 protein is CASQIRLAGDEQYF. The rearrangement joins TRBV10-3 to TRBJ2-7; the D gene TCRdb calls, TRBD2, cannot be checked with no DNA. The CDR3 spans 14 residues. CDR1 is ENHRY and CDR2 is SYGVKD in the germline V gene.

The genes are TRBV5-1 and TRBJ1-4. This CDR3 contains 14 residues. CDR1 and CDR2 (germline): SGHRS, YFSETQ. This chain's CDR3 is CASSLGDFGEKLFF.

The chain joins TRBV6-2 or TRBV6-3 to TRBJ1-5; TCRdb outputs TRBD1, but without DNA this stays unchecked. The CDR3 runs 13 residues. The germline V gene encodes CDR1 MNHEY and CDR2 SVGEGT. CDR3 sequence reads: CASRGGMDQPQHF.

CDR3 region: CASSVGRGPPYEQYF. This chain joins TRBV9 and TRBJ2-7; the D call of TRBD1 rests on TCRdb alone, since no DNA is present to check it. Germline V gene data show CDR1 as SGDLS and CDR2 as YYNGEE. CDR3 length equals 15 residues. Full variable domain (missing parts from reference TRBV9 and TRBJ2-7): DSGVTQTPKHLITATGQRVTLRCSPRSGDLSVYWYQQSLDQGLQFLIQYYNGEERAKGNILERFSAQQFPDLHSELNLSSLELGDSALYFCASSVGRGPPYEQYFGPGTRLTVT.

The CDR3 loop is CASRGDWYTQYF. The V call is TRBV25-1, the J call TRBJ2-3; TCRdb's D gene call, TRBD2, goes unchecked for lack of DNA. Germline CDR1 MGHDK, CDR2 SYGVNS. The CDR3 is made up of 12 amino acids.

The genes are TRBV12-3 or TRBV12-4 and TRBJ1-1; the TRBD1 assignment by TCRdb is unverifiable without DNA. The CDR3 runs 14 residues. The CDR3 loop reads CASTHPRGSTEAFF.

The V and J genes are TRBV4-1 and TRBJ2-5; TCRdb indicates TRBD1, and absent DNA this call remains unverified. The CDR3 loop spans 16 amino acids. Germline V gene data show CDR1 as MGHRA and CDR2 as YSYEKL. The CDR3 reads CASSDTYRGPAETQYF.

The chain carries TRBV6-2 or TRBV6-3 and TRBJ1-2; no DNA is available, so the TRBD1 call from TCRdb remains unchecked. Germline CDR1 is MNHEY and CDR2 is SVGEGT. The CDR3 consists of 14 residues. This CDR3 is CASGRPQGYGGYTF.

The chain carries TRBV20-1 and TRBJ2-4; TCRdb proposes TRBD1, but this gene call is untestable without DNA. CDR3 size: 13 residues. CDR1 is DFQATT and CDR2 is SNEGSKA in the germline V gene (reference sequence). This chain's CDR3 is CSALTGGKNIQYF.

The chain is built from TRBV19 and TRBJ2-7; TCRdb returns TRBD2, unconfirmable since there is no DNA. This CDR3 spans 13 amino acids. Germline lookup yields CDR1 LNHDA and CDR2 SQIVND (reference sequence). CDR3 in amino acids: CATGLAGGYEQYF. The whole variable domain, remainder taken from reference TRBV19 and TRBJ2-7, is DGGITQSPKYLFRKEGQNVTLSCEQNLNHDAMYWYRQDPGQGLRLIYYSQIVNDFQKGDIAEGYSVSREKKESFPLTVTSAQKNPTAFYLCATGLAGGYEQYFGPGTRLTVT.

The chain carries TRBV12-1 and TRBJ2-3; with no DNA, the TCRdb D assignment of TRBD2 cannot be verified. TRBV12-1 is recorded as a pseudogene. The CDR3 loop spans 17 amino acids. The CDR3: CASSFLNPSGRTDTQYF.

V usage is TRBV20-1 and J usage is TRBJ2-4; TCRdb indicates TRBD1, and absent DNA this call remains unverified. CDR3 length: 16 residues. CDR1 and CDR2 from the germline V gene are DFQATT and SNEGSKA (reference sequence). CDR3 protein: CSATKDRIQAKNIQYF.

This chain links TRBV3-1 with TRBJ2-1. The CDR3 length is 16 residues. Germline lookup yields CDR1 LGHDT and CDR2 YNNKEL (reference sequence). The CDR3 sequence is CASSLSWASNYNEQFF.

The J gene is TRBJ2-7, the V gene TRBV5-1. Germline V gives CDR1 SGHRS, CDR2 YFSETQ. The CDR3 loop spans 13 amino acids. The CDR3: CASSFGPRNEQYF.

The chain has TRBV7-9 and TRBJ1-2; TCRdb selects TRBD1, and the lack of DNA leaves this call unchecked. The CDR3 is 15 amino acids. CDR1 and CDR2 (germline): SEHNR, FQNEAQ (reference sequence). The CDR3 reads CASSPGTGNNYGYTF.

The chain employs TRBV12-3 or TRBV12-4 and TRBJ2-4; TCRdb gives TRBD2 as the D gene, but with no DNA this cannot be confirmed. The CDR3 extends over 15 amino acids. The CDR3 sequence is CASSLVSLAGGKKYF.

The chain has TRBV29-1 and TRBJ2-3. Germline assignment: CDR1 SQVTM and CDR2 ANQGSEA. This CDR3 spans 13 amino acids. The CDR3 reads CSVGADSTDTQYF.

V is TRBV20-1 and J is TRBJ2-1; without DNA, the TCRdb call of TRBD2 cannot be checked. The CDR3 is 17 amino acids. CDR1 and CDR2 from the germline V gene are DFQATT and SNEGSKA (reference sequence). CDR3 residues: CSAREIGSGFSYNEQFF.

The chain uses TRBV11-2 and TRBJ2-3; the D gene TCRdb calls, TRBD2, cannot be checked with no DNA. Germline CDR1 SGHAT, CDR2 FQNNGV. The CDR3 loop spans 17 amino acids. The chain's CDR3 is CASSLEGAGGPLDTQYF.

CDR3 sequence reads: CATSSPVEQFF. V and J are TRBV15 and TRBJ2-1; TCRdb picks TRBD2, but there is no DNA to check that call. The CDR3 is made up of 11 amino acids. Germline V lookup: CDR1 LNHNV, CDR2 YYDKDF (reference sequence). The full variable domain, completed using reference TRBV15 and TRBJ2-1, is DAMVIQNPRYQVTQFGKPVTLSCSQTLNHNVMYWYQQKSSQAPKLLFHYYDKDFNNEADTPDNFQSRRPNTSFCFLDIRSPGLGDTAMYLCATSSPVEQFFGPGTRLTVL.

The chain has TRBV5-6 and TRBJ1-6; the TRBD1 assignment by TCRdb is unverifiable without DNA. The length of the CDR3 is 17 residues. Germline CDR1 reads SGHDT; CDR2 reads YYEEEE. CDR3 amino acids: CASSPPGGSSYNSPLHF.

This chain uses TRBV20-1 with TRBJ1-1; absent DNA, TCRdb's TRBD1 call cannot be checked. The length of the CDR3 is 14 residues. Germline CDR1 DFQATT, CDR2 SNEGSKA (reference sequence). Here the CDR3 reads CSAAHRQGGTEAFF.

The V and J genes are TRBV12-3 or TRBV12-4 and TRBJ1-1; TCRdb designates TRBD1, a call that cannot be tested without DNA. The CDR3 spans 15 residues. The CDR3 loop is CASSLVGTGGSEAFF.

The chain couples TRBV24-1 to TRBJ1-1; TCRdb returns TRBD1, unconfirmable since there is no DNA. Germline V gene sequence: CDR1 KGHDR, CDR2 SFDVKD. The CDR3 spans 11 residues. CDR3: CATSPVTEAFF.

This chain joins TRBV5-1 and TRBJ2-3; the D call from TCRdb, TRBD2, cannot be confirmed without DNA. The CDR3 has 15 residues. Germline V gene sequence: CDR1 SGHRS, CDR2 YFSETQ. The CDR3 loop reads CASSLELAGRDTQYF.

The chain recombines TRBV12-3 or TRBV12-4 with TRBJ1-1; TCRdb selects TRBD1, and the lack of DNA leaves this call unchecked. CDR3 length: 15 amino acids. CDR3 loop: CASSFVPGMNTEAFF.